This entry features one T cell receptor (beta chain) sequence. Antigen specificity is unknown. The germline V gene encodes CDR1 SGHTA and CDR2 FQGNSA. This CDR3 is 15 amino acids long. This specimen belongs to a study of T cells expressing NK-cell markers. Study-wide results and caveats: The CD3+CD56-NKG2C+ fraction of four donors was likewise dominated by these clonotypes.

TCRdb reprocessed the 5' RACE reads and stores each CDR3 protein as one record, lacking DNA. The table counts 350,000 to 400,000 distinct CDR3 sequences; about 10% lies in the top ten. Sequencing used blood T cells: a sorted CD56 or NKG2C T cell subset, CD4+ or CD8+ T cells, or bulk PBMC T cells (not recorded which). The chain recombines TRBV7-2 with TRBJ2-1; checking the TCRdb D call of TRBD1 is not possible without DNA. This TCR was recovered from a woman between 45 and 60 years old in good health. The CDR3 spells CASRGIPGSYNEQFF.